A single sample is the source of the 16 T cell receptor beta chains below, sequenced in a study of blood T cell repertoires in COVID-19. Produced via immunoSEQ multiplex PCR; TCRdb's table is partial and in-frame only. The sample consists of 20,000 to 30,000 clones, around four fifths of them appearing once. Sequences were obtained from peripheral blood. The receptors come from a woman aged 65 to 85 with COVID-19, enrolled during active disease.

V and J are TRBV6-1 and TRBJ2-7, with 10 positions matching TRBD1. The CDR3 has 16 amino acids. The junction had 7 bases not matched to a gene; V was cut back by 2 bases and J by 3 bases. Per germline, CDR1 MNHNS and CDR2 SASEGT. The CDR3 bases are TGTGCCAGCAGTGAACGGGGGACAGGGGCCAACTACGAGCAGTACGTC. Amino acid sequence: CASSERGTGANYEQYV.

Details on this clone: This sample includes further DNA sequences coding for the same CDR3. The chain uses TRBV4-3 and TRBJ1-2; D perhaps matches TRBD1 (6 bases). Germline CDR1 is LGHNA and CDR2 is YSLEER. V was trimmed by 1 base and J by 8 bases, leaving 14 bases between them. This CDR3 has 14 amino acids. DNA of the CDR3: TGCGCCAGCAGCCAAGCCCAGGGGATCGGCGGCTACACCTTC. It is translated as CASSQAQGIGGYTF.

The chain has TRBV19 and TRBJ1-1; D remains unclear. The germline CDR1 and CDR2 sequences are LNHDA and SQIVND (reference sequence). This CDR3 has 17 amino acids. Trimming left V 3 bases short and J 3 bases short, with 20 bases between. DNA of the CDR3: TGTGCCAGTAGTATCGAGGGATATGGTTCGGTTTACACTGAAGCTTTCTTT. As protein: CASSIEGYGSVYTEAFF.

The chain uses TRBV4-2 and TRBJ1-5; D unresolved. From germline, CDR1 is LGHNA and CDR2 YNFKEQ. Trimming removed 0 bases at V and 7 bases at J, with 13 bases between. The CDR3 sequence is 15 residues long. The CDR3 sequence is CASSQELNREQPQHF. CDR3 nucleotides: TGTGCCAGCAGCCAAGAACTAAATCGGGAGCAGCCCCAGCATTTT.

V usage is TRBV4-2 and J usage is TRBJ2-3; 9 bases are shared with TRBD2. Trimming at V came to 0 bases and at J to 4 bases, leaving 8 bases not matched to a gene. CDR3 length equals 17 residues. Per the germline V gene, CDR1 is LGHNA and CDR2 is YNFKEQ. The CDR3 region is CASSQEWAGGPADTQYF. The CDR3 nucleotides are TGTGCCAGCAGCCAAGAGTGGGCGGGGGGGCCGGCAGATACGCAGTATTTT.

In its sample, this clone was seen once. V and J are TRBV11-3 and TRBJ2-2; possible D gene TRBD2, 6 bases. Germline CDR1 is SGHNT and CDR2 is YENEEA. The V gene lost 3 bases and the J gene lost 9 bases, with 8 bases spanning the gap. The CDR3 has 12 amino acids. CDR3 coding DNA: TGTGCCAGCAGCTTTCGGGAGAGGGAGCTGTTTTTT. This codes for CASSFRERELFF.

This clone was observed a single time. The chain is built from TRBV21-1 and TRBJ1-2; the DNA was not compared with TRBD1, the D call given in the table. TRBV21-1 is a known pseudogene. The CDR3 loop spans 16 amino acids. CDR3 DNA sequence: TGTGCCAGCAGCAAAGTGACCGGACAGGGCCCCTATGGCTACACCTTC. It encodes CASSKVTGQGPYGYTF.

The chain carries TRBV5-8 and TRBJ2-3; TRBD1 matches at 7 bases. Germline V gene data show CDR1 as SGHTS and CDR2 as YDEGEE. The CDR3 length is 15 residues. After removal of 4 bases from V and 2 bases from J, the junction contained 7 bases not matched to a gene. The CDR3 loop reads CASSPGQLHTDTQYF. Written as DNA, the CDR3 is TGTGCCAGCAGCCCGGGACAGCTACACACAGATACGCAGTATTTT. Complete variable domain (other parts from reference TRBV5-8 and TRBJ2-3): EAGVTQSPTHLIKTRGQQATLRCSPISGHTSVYWYQQALGLGLQFLLWYDEGEERNRGNFPPRFSGRQFPNYSSELNVNALELEDSALYLCASSPGQLHTDTQYFGPGTRLTVL.

The J gene is TRBJ1-2, the V gene TRBV5-4; D not resolved. CDR3 length equals 13 residues. Trimming stripped 4 bases from V and 4 bases from J, with 11 bases between. Germline loops: CDR1 SGHNT, CDR2 YYREEE (reference sequence). CDR3: CASSPGRIYGYTF. The CDR3 DNA sequence: TGTGCCAGCAGCCCCGGGAGAATCTATGGCTACACCTTC.

This clone was counted only a few times. V is TRBV2 and J is TRBJ1-6, with 7 bases fitting TRBD1. V gave up 7 bases and J gave up 6 bases; unmatched junction bases: 9. The CDR3 has 15 residues. Germline V CDR1 and CDR2: SNHLY, FYNNEI. This CDR3 is CASTTQTGPNSPLHF. The CDR3 DNA sequence: TGTGCCAGCACAACCCAGACAGGGCCTAATTCACCCCTCCACTTT.

The CDR3 sequence: CASSVVSGRPRGELFF. As DNA, the CDR3 is TGTGCCAGCAGCGTAGTTAGCGGGCGGCCCCGCGGGGAGCTGTTTTTT. The rearrangement links TRBV9 to TRBJ2-2, with TRBD2 matching over 7 bases. Germline loops: CDR1 SGDLS, CDR2 YYNGEE. The CDR3 sequence is 16 residues long. The V gene end was trimmed by 0 bases and the J gene end by 7 bases; junction bases not matched to a gene: 9.

The rearrangement uses TRBV7-3 and TRBJ2-2; D may be TRBD2 (6 bases). This CDR3 comprises 14 residues. CDR1 is SGHTA, CDR2 FQGTGA, per germline. The V end lost 4 bases, the J end lost 4 bases, and 10 bases lay between the germline ends. Here the CDR3 reads CASSSLSGTGELFF. The DNA for the CDR3 is TGTGCCAGCAGCTCGCTTAGCGGCACCGGGGAGCTGTTTTTT.

This chain connects TRBV19 to TRBJ1-6, with a weak D call TRBD1 (6 bases). Germline values: CDR1 LNHDA, CDR2 SQIVND (reference sequence). V was shortened by 4 bases and J by 7 bases, with 11 bases between the two germline ends. The CDR3 is made up of 14 amino acids. In DNA, the CDR3 is TGTGCCAGTAGTACAGGGGAAAACAATTCACCCCTCCACTTT. Amino acids: CASSTGENNSPLHF.

The chain combines TRBV28 with TRBJ1-2; perhaps TRBD1 as D (6 bases). Trimming pared 7 bases from V and 8 bases from J, leaving 23 bases between. Per the germline V gene, CDR1 is MDHEN and CDR2 is SYDVKM. CDR3 size: 15 residues. The chain's CDR3 is CASTPTGSPLNGYTF. In DNA, the CDR3 is TGTGCCAGCACTCCCACAGGGTCCCCCTTAAACGGCTACACCTTC.

V is TRBV7-2 and J is TRBJ2-7, with TRBD2 identical over 10 bases. Germline CDR1 SGHTA, CDR2 FQGNSA. The CDR3 has 14 amino acids. V shed 4 bases and J 3 bases; nucleotides not matched to a gene: 3. DNA for the CDR3: TGTGCCAGCAGCTCTCCTAGCGGGGGCTACGAGCAGTACTTC. This gives the protein CASSSPSGGYEQYF.

J is TRBJ1-1 and V is TRBV24-1; possibly TRBD1 for D (6 bases). The germline V and J ends were trimmed by 4 bases and 4 bases, with 21 bases remaining between them. Germline V gene lookup returns CDR1 KGHDR and CDR2 SFDVKD. The length of the CDR3 is 17 residues. The CDR3 here is CATSEAGAGVGVTEAFF. CDR3 DNA: TGTGCCACCAGTGAGGCCGGAGCAGGGGTAGGCGTCACTGAAGCTTTCTTT.